A single sample gave rise to the 15 T cell receptor beta chains below, sequenced in a study of blood T cell repertoires in COVID-19. Clones were read by immunoSEQ multiplex PCR, and TCRdb kept only the in-frame ones, dropping some. The sample has roughly 45,000 clones, around four fifths seen once. Source material: peripheral blood. Receptors were obtained from a man in his fifties with active COVID-19.

The chain joins TRBV4-3 to TRBJ1-3; D unclear. The CDR3 length is 13 residues. The ends were cut back, 3 bases at V and 4 bases at J, with 7 bases in the middle. Germline values: CDR1 LGHNA, CDR2 YSLEER. The CDR3 DNA reads TGCGCCAGCAGCCAGGCCTCCGGAAACACCATATATTTT. It codes for CASSQASGNTIYF.

The chain uses TRBV30 and TRBJ2-7; D possibly corresponds to TRBD1 (6 bases). Germline CDR1 is GTSNPN and CDR2 is SVGIG (reference sequence). V shed 5 bases and J shed 7 bases, with 12 bases lying between them. CDR3 length: 11 amino acids. The CDR3: CAWAGTPEQYF. As DNA, the CDR3 is TGTGCCTGGGCCGGGACACCTGAGCAGTACTTC.

This clone was observed a single time. The V and J genes are TRBV9 and TRBJ2-7; maybe TRBD2 (5 bases). The CDR3 runs to 13 residues. V was clipped by 0 bases and J by 5 bases, with 9 bases between them. CDR1 is SGDLS, CDR2 YYNGEE, per germline. CDR3 DNA sequence: TGTGCCAGCAGCGTAGGAGGGCCTGACGAGCAGTACTTC. Translating gives CASSVGGPDEQYF.

The V and J genes are TRBV3-1 (or the pseudogene TRBV3-2) and TRBJ2-5; tentatively, D is TRBD2 (6 bases). Germline V gene sequence: CDR1 LGHDT, CDR2 YNNKEL (reference sequence). CDR3 size: 14 residues. The V gene lost 3 bases and the J gene lost 3 bases, with 11 bases spanning the gap. The CDR3 loop is CASSHRDLKETQYF. Written as DNA, the CDR3 is TGTGCCAGCAGCCACCGGGACTTAAAAGAGACCCAGTACTTC.

The chain employs TRBV27 and TRBJ2-1; the match to TRBD2 covers 12 bases. Germline V gene lookup returns CDR1 MNHEY and CDR2 SMNVEV (reference sequence). This CDR3 is 15 amino acids long. V shed 6 bases and J 1 base; nucleotides not matched to a gene: 1. This CDR3 is CASRGTSGSYNEQFF. CDR3 sequence (DNA): TGTGCCAGCAGAGGGACTAGCGGGTCCTACAATGAGCAGTTCTTC.

The chain joins TRBV7-4 to TRBJ1-2; weak D call: TRBD1 (6 bases). The V and J ends lost 1 base and 5 bases respectively, with 14 bases between them. The germline gives CDR1 SGHVT, CDR2 SQSDAQ. This CDR3 has 15 amino acids. In nucleotides, the CDR3 is TGTGCCAGCAGCTTAGTCCGGACAGATAAATATGGCTACACCTTC. Protein product: CASSLVRTDKYGYTF.

This chain connects TRBV4-2 to TRBJ2-3, with TRBD2 identical over 7 bases. The trim removed 3 bases at V and 12 bases at J, leaving 6 bases unmatched. This CDR3 is 12 amino acids long. Germline CDR1 and CDR2: LGHNA and YNFKEQ. CDR3 sequence reads: CASSQGEGRQYF. The CDR3 region has the DNA TGTGCCAGCAGCCAGGGGGAGGGTCGCCAGTATTTT.

In this sample, this clone turned up a few times. J is TRBJ2-7 and V is TRBV19; 8 bases line up with TRBD1. The V gene's germline CDR1 is LNHDA and CDR2 SQIVND (reference sequence). There are 14 residues in the CDR3. V dropped 5 bases and J dropped 6; count of bases not matched to a gene: 9. The CDR3 DNA is TGTGCCAGTAGTGCCGGGACAGGCGTTGGCGAGCAGTACTTC. Translation gives CASSAGTGVGEQYF.

V gene TRBV20-1 combines with J gene TRBJ2-3, with D maybe TRBD2 (5 bases). Germline V gene lookup returns CDR1 DFQATT and CDR2 SNEGSKA (reference sequence). CDR3 length: 11 amino acids. V gave up 3 bases and J gave up 6 bases, with 7 bases separating them. In DNA form, the CDR3 reads TGCAGTGCTAGTTCGGGGGATACGCAGTATTTT. Its protein product is CSASSGDTQYF.

This rearrangement joins TRBV28 to TRBJ1-2; 7 nucleotides agree with TRBD1. Germline CDR1 reads MDHEN; CDR2 reads SYDVKM. J was trimmed by 3 bases and V by 5 bases; bases with no gene match: 6. The CDR3 consists of 14 residues. As DNA, the CDR3 is TGTGCCAGCAGTCCCAAACAGGGGTACTATGGCTACACCTTC. Its translation: CASSPKQGYYGYTF.

This clone has only one observation. For the CDR3, the DNA is TGTGCCAGCAGCGCCAGAGGGGGTGGGACTAGCGGAACGGGTGAGCAGTTCTTC. This sequence encodes CASSARGGGTSGTGEQFF. The chain uses TRBV9 and TRBJ2-1; 11 nucleotides line up with TRBD2. This CDR3 is built from 18 residues. The V gene end was trimmed by 3 bases and the J gene end by 9 bases; junction bases not matched to a gene: 17. Germline V gives CDR1 SGDLS, CDR2 YYNGEE.

The chain uses TRBV7-9 and TRBJ1-2; TRBD1 matches at 7 bases. CDR1 is SEHNR and CDR2 is FQNEAQ in the germline V gene (reference sequence). The CDR3 has 15 amino acids. After removal of 6 bases from V and 2 bases from J, the junction contained 9 bases not matched to a gene. The CDR3 loop is CASSPTGWWNYGYTF. DNA for the CDR3: TGTGCCAGCAGTCCGACAGGGTGGTGGAACTATGGCTACACCTTC.

This chain links TRBV30 with TRBJ1-2; perhaps TRBD1 as D (5 bases). Per germline, CDR1 GTSNPN and CDR2 SVGIG (reference sequence). V was clipped by 2 bases and J by 7 bases, with 20 bases between them. This CDR3 is 15 amino acids long. The CDR3 DNA reads as TGTGCCTGGAGTCTAACCGCGACAGTCGCCGGTGGCTACACCTTC. Protein: CAWSLTATVAGGYTF. The variable domain in full, with the rest retrieved from reference TRBV30 and TRBJ1-2, is SQTIHQWPATLVQPVGSPLSLECTVEGTSNPNLYWYRQAAGRGLQLLFYSVGIGQISSEVPQNLSASRPQDRQFILSSKKLLLSDSGFYLCAWSLTATVAGGYTFGSGTRLTVV.

This chain connects TRBV23-1 to TRBJ1-5; D gene uncertain. TRBV23-1 is flagged as an ORF with uncertain function. Trimming took 8 bases from V and 6 from J, leaving 14 bases between them. The CDR3 has 13 residues. The CDR3 nucleotides are TGCGCCAGCCAACCGGAGCCTAGTCAGCCCCAGCATTTT. Protein product: CASQPEPSQPQHF.

This clone was picked up a small number of times. This rearrangement joins TRBV19 to TRBJ2-2, with D possibly being TRBD1 (7 bases). The CDR3 has 16 amino acids. Between the trimmed V and J ends, which lost 3 bases and 5 bases, there was a span of 16 bases. In germline, CDR1 is LNHDA, CDR2 SQIVND (reference sequence). As DNA, the CDR3 is TGTGCCAGTAGTATTCGCCAGGGGGGTAATACCGGGGAGCTGTTTTTT. Protein product: CASSIRQGGNTGELFF. Complete variable domain (other parts from reference TRBV19 and TRBJ2-2): DGGITQSPKYLFRKEGQNVTLSCEQNLNHDAMYWYRQDPGQGLRLIYYSQIVNDFQKGDIAEGYSVSREKKESFPLTVTSAQKNPTAFYLCASSIRQGGNTGELFFGEGSRLTVL.